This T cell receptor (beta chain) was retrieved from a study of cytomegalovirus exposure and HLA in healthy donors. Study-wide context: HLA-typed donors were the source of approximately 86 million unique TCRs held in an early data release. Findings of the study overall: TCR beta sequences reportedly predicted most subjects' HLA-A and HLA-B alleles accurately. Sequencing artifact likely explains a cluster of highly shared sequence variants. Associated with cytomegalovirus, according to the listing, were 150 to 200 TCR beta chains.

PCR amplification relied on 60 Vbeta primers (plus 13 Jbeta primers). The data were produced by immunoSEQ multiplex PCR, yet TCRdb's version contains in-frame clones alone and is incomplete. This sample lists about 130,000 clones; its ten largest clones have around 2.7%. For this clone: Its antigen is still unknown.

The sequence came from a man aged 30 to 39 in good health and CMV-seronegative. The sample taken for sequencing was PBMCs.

The CDR3 loop is CASTPRRGVAFF. The CDR3 nucleotides are TGTGCCAGCACACCCCGGCGGGGTGTAGCTTTCTTT. The chain carries TRBV6-5 and TRBJ1-1; D gene ambiguous. V was shortened by 7 bases and J by 10 bases, with 16 bases between the two germline ends. There are 12 residues in the CDR3. Germline-derived CDR1 and CDR2 are MNHEY and SVGAGI.